One and the same sample provided the 32 T cell receptor beta chains below, sequenced in a study of cytomegalovirus exposure and HLA in healthy donors. PCR amplification relied on 60 Vbeta primers (plus 13 Jbeta primers). The protocol was immunoSEQ multiplex PCR, while the TCRdb copy is restricted to in-frame clones and leaves out a portion. The sample records some 150,000 clones, more than 75% being singletons. The sample consisted of PBMCs. Receptors were obtained from a human donor in good health.

The chain recombines TRBV7-7 with TRBJ2-5; possibly TRBD1 for D (6 bases). The CDR3 loop spans 16 amino acids. Germline V gene sequence: CDR1 SSHAT, CDR2 FNYEAQ (reference sequence). V was cut by 2 bases and J by 5 bases, with 18 bases left in between. The CDR3 bases are TGTGCCAGCAGCTTAAAAAGTACAGGGAAGGAGGAGACCCAGTACTTC. It specifies CASSLKSTGKEETQYF.

This clone was seen a few times. V usage is TRBV18 and J usage is TRBJ2-2; D gene ambiguous. The germline gives CDR1 KGHSH, CDR2 LQKENI. Trimming took off 3 bases at V and 9 bases at J, with 8 bases between the two ends. The CDR3 is 12 residues long. In DNA form, the CDR3 reads TGTGCCAGCTCACCGTTCCCTCGGGAGCTGTTTTTT. Its protein is CASSPFPRELFF.

The chain recombines TRBV18 with TRBJ2-7; a weak D match, TRBD1 (6 bases). The CDR3 spans 12 residues. The germline V and J ends were trimmed by 4 bases and 6 bases, with 10 bases remaining between them. CDR1 and CDR2 from the germline V gene are KGHSH and LQKENI. The CDR3 coding sequence is TGTGCCAGCTCACGGGACACCGGCGAGCAGTACTTC. This sequence encodes CASSRDTGEQYF.

The chain joins TRBV7-8 to TRBJ1-1, with 7 bases fitting TRBD1. The V gene end was trimmed by 5 bases and the J gene end by 1 base; junction bases not matched to a gene: 7. Germline values: CDR1 SGHVS, CDR2 FQNEAQ. The CDR3 covers 15 residues. CDR3 in DNA: TGTGCCAGCAGCACTTACACAGGGGCGAACACTGAAGCTTTCTTT. This encodes CASSTYTGANTEAFF.

This chain connects TRBV5-4 to TRBJ2-7; 10 bases match TRBD2. Germline values: CDR1 SGHNT, CDR2 YYREEE (reference sequence). CDR3 size: 17 residues. Trimming removed 0 bases from V and 2 bases from J; junction bases left unmatched: 8. The CDR3: CASSLGASGSTAYEQYF. The CDR3 bases are TGTGCCAGCAGCTTGGGGGCTAGCGGGAGTACGGCCTACGAGCAGTACTTC.

The J gene is TRBJ1-5, the V gene TRBV19; D remains unclear. The CDR3 has 15 amino acids. From germline, CDR1 is LNHDA and CDR2 SQIVND (reference sequence). The germline V and J ends were trimmed by 3 bases and 3 bases, with 12 bases remaining between them. Written as DNA, the CDR3 is TGTGCCAGTAGTATTAGCCACAAAAACAATCAGCCCCAGCATTTT. It is translated as CASSISHKNNQPQHF. Together with reference TRBV19 and TRBJ1-5, the CDR3 gives the full variable domain: DGGITQSPKYLFRKEGQNVTLSCEQNLNHDAMYWYRQDPGQGLRLIYYSQIVNDFQKGDIAEGYSVSREKKESFPLTVTSAQKNPTAFYLCASSISHKNNQPQHFGDGTRLSIL.

This chain links TRBV11-2 with TRBJ2-5, with D perhaps TRBD1 (5 bases). The V end lost 1 base, the J end lost 2 bases, and 11 bases lay between the germline ends. The CDR3 covers 15 residues. The germline V gene has CDR1 SGHAT and CDR2 FQNNGV. CDR3 in amino acids: CASSLGQSKQETQYF. The CDR3 nucleotides read TGTGCCAGCAGCTTAGGACAGTCGAAACAAGAGACCCAGTACTTC. The whole variable domain, remainder taken from reference TRBV11-2 and TRBJ2-5, is EAGVAQSPRYKIIEKRQSVAFWCNPISGHATLYWYQQILGQGPKLLIQFQNNGVVDDSQLPKDRFSAERLKGVDSTLKIQPAKLEDSAVYLCASSLGQSKQETQYFGPGTRLLVL.

This clone was seen a handful of times. The chain couples TRBV9 to TRBJ2-3; maybe TRBD2 (6 bases). Trimming took 0 bases from V and 3 from J, leaving 11 bases between them. CDR3 size: 15 residues. Germline V CDR1 and CDR2: SGDLS, YYNGEE. CDR3 sequence reads: CASSVDGSMTDTQYF. Here the CDR3 DNA reads TGTGCCAGCAGCGTAGACGGGAGTATGACAGATACGCAGTATTTT.

This rearrangement joins TRBV7-2 to TRBJ1-2; D perhaps matches TRBD1 (5 bases). The CDR3 has 14 residues. Between the trimmed V and J ends, which lost 5 bases and 3 bases, there was a span of 13 bases. Germline values: CDR1 SGHTA, CDR2 FQGNSA. The DNA for the CDR3 is TGTGCCAGCAGCCCCCTGACAGCCCACTATGGCTACACCTTC. Its translation is CASSPLTAHYGYTF.

The sample holds a few counts of this clone. CDR3 region: CASSGLRGGELFF. The CDR3 region has the DNA TGCGCCAGCAGCGGACTCCGCGGCGGGGAGCTGTTTTTT. V gene TRBV10-1 combines with J gene TRBJ2-2, with D possibly matching TRBD2 (5 bases). The germline CDR1 and CDR2 sequences are WNHNN and SYGVQD (reference sequence). With 6 bases removed from V and 7 bases from J, the gap between germline ends came to 12 bases. This CDR3 has 13 amino acids.

This clone turned up a few times. The V call is TRBV4-3, the J call TRBJ1-4; TRBD1 is a possible D gene (6 bases). V lost 1 base and J lost 0, with 15 bases in between. This CDR3 has 18 residues. Germline assignment: CDR1 LGHNA and CDR2 YSLEER. The CDR3 region has the DNA TGCGCCAGCAGCCAAGGAATCGCAGGGGTACCAACTAATGAAAAACTGTTTTTT. Its protein is CASSQGIAGVPTNEKLFF.

The chain uses TRBV4-3 and TRBJ2-3, with TRBD2 matching 8 bases. The CDR3 extends over 16 amino acids. Unmatched junction bases numbered 2, after V lost 0 bases and J lost 0 bases. Germline CDR1 and CDR2: LGHNA and YSLEER. CDR3 nucleotide sequence: TGCGCCAGCAGCCAAGAGGCGGGAGGAAGCACAGATACGCAGTATTTT. It codes for CASSQEAGGSTDTQYF.

V and J are TRBV6-5 and TRBJ1-1; tentative D call: TRBD1 (5 bases). The length of the CDR3 is 12 residues. Germline loops: CDR1 MNHEY, CDR2 SVGAGI. Between the trimmed V and J ends, which lost 6 bases and 7 bases, there was a span of 12 bases. The chain's CDR3 is CASRGTIGEAFF. The DNA for the CDR3 is TGTGCCAGCAGAGGGACTATAGGTGAAGCTTTCTTT.

This clone was counted between two and nine times. The V gene is TRBV18, the J gene TRBJ1-4; 9 nucleotides align to TRBD1. Germline assignment: CDR1 KGHSH and CDR2 LQKENI. J lost 3 bases, V lost 4 bases, and 3 bases had no gene match. CDR3 size: 15 residues. The CDR3 DNA is TGTGCCAGCTCACTGGACAGGGGATCTAATGAAAAACTGTTTTTT. This gives the protein CASSLDRGSNEKLFF.

In this sample, this clone turned up a few times. The chain has TRBV5-5 and TRBJ1-5; D perhaps matches TRBD1 (5 bases). The germline V gene has CDR1 SGHKS and CDR2 YYEKEE (reference sequence). This CDR3 region has 15 residues. Deletions cut 0 bases from V and 6 bases from J, with 13 bases between. CDR3 residues: CASSLGGAFGQPQHF. The CDR3 DNA reads TGTGCCAGCAGCTTGGGCGGGGCATTCGGTCAGCCCCAGCATTTT.

In the case of this clone: Other DNA sequences from this sample encode an identical CDR3 as well. The chain carries TRBV7-2 and TRBJ2-3; 10 bases are a match to TRBD2. This CDR3 spans 16 amino acids. V shed 2 bases and J 0 bases; nucleotides not matched to a gene: 2. Germline V gene data show CDR1 as SGHTA and CDR2 as FQGNSA. The CDR3 spells CASSLLAGGSTDTQYF. CDR3 bases: TGTGCCAGCAGCTTATTAGCGGGGGGCAGCACAGATACGCAGTATTTT.

This clone showed up just a few times. Germline and junction disagree at one end, which may indicate a read error. V and J are TRBV6-1 and TRBJ1-2; D unresolved. This CDR3 has 11 residues. Germline CDR1 reads MNHNS; CDR2 reads SASEGT. The CDR3 protein is CASTRNCRPRF. CDR3 in DNA: TGTGCCAGCACCAGAAATTGCAGGCCCCGCTTC.

The DNA for the CDR3 is TGTGCCAGTAGTTTGTTGAGTAGCAATCAGCCCCAGCATTTT. Its translation: CASSLLSSNQPQHF. The V gene is TRBV19, the J gene TRBJ1-5, with D hard to call. V lost 5 bases and J 0 bases, leaving 8 bases between the germline ends. The CDR3 covers 14 residues. CDR1 and CDR2 (germline): LNHDA, SQIVND (reference sequence).

The rearrangement uses TRBV7-3 and TRBJ2-1, with D maybe TRBD2 (6 bases). The length of the CDR3 is 16 residues. CDR1 SGHTA and CDR2 FQGTGA come from the germline V gene. Deletions cut 4 bases from V and 7 bases from J, with 20 bases between. The CDR3: CASSSLALSDKNEQFF. In DNA, the CDR3 is TGTGCCAGCAGCTCACTAGCTTTAAGCGATAAGAATGAGCAGTTCTTC.

This clone was observed a few times. The V and J genes are TRBV5-6 and TRBJ2-7; tentatively, D is TRBD2 (5 bases). Trimming left V 2 bases short and J 1 base short, with 13 bases between. From germline, CDR1 is SGHDT and CDR2 YYEEEE. This CDR3 has 15 amino acids. The CDR3 DNA reads TGTGCCAGCAGCTTTAATTCAGGAGGATCCTACGAGCAGTACTTC. Its protein is CASSFNSGGSYEQYF.

The V and J genes are TRBV5-1 and TRBJ1-1; D might be TRBD1 (6 bases). V was clipped by 4 bases and J by 10 bases, with 20 bases between them. The CDR3 runs 14 residues. Germline V lookup: CDR1 SGHRS, CDR2 YFSETQ. CDR3 loop: CASSQSRDILPAFF. In DNA, the CDR3 is TGCGCCAGCAGCCAGAGCCGGGACATCCTACCAGCTTTCTTT.

J is TRBJ1-5 and V is TRBV30; a possible D gene is TRBD1 (6 bases). Germline loops: CDR1 GTSNPN, CDR2 SVGIG (reference sequence). Trimming shortened V by 3 bases and J by 3 bases, and 12 bases separated the two germline ends. This CDR3 has 14 amino acids. The CDR3 region has the DNA TGTGCCTGGAGGGGGGCAGCCACCAATCAGCCCCAGCATTTT. Protein product: CAWRGAATNQPQHF.

The gene calls are TRBV7-8 and TRBJ2-7, with 9 nucleotides matching TRBD1. After removal of 6 bases from V and 2 bases from J, the junction contained 2 bases not matched to a gene. This CDR3 comprises 13 residues. CDR1 SGHVS and CDR2 FQNEAQ come from the germline V gene. The CDR3 sequence: CASSRTGAYEQYF. The CDR3, as DNA: TGTGCCAGCAGTAGGACAGGGGCCTACGAGCAGTACTTC.

The rearrangement links TRBV29-1 to TRBJ1-1; D not certain. Trimming shortened V by 6 bases and J by 0 bases, and 14 bases separated the two germline ends. The CDR3 is made up of 14 amino acids. CDR1 is SQVTM and CDR2 is ANQGSEA in the germline V gene. In DNA form, the CDR3 reads TGCAGCGTCCGGGGTGAACAGTTGAACACTGAAGCTTTCTTT. Its translation is CSVRGEQLNTEAFF.

Comment on this clone: One end of the junction does not line up with germline, which may come from a read error. The chain links TRBV5-6 to TRBJ1-2; 7 bases line up with TRBD1. CDR3 length: 17 amino acids. Per germline, CDR1 SGHDT and CDR2 YYEEEE. The CDR3 protein is CASSLVTGEPSFYGYPF. The CDR3 DNA sequence: TGTGCCAGCAGCTTGGTTACAGGGGAGCCATCCTTCTATGGCTACCCCTTC.

The rearrangement links TRBV30 to TRBJ1-4, with D possibly TRBD1 on 6 matching bases. There are 16 residues in the CDR3. Trimming pared 1 base from V and 3 bases from J, leaving 15 bases between. Germline loops: CDR1 GTSNPN, CDR2 SVGIG (reference sequence). The CDR3 loop is CAWSGPNRVSNEKLFF. The CDR3 nucleotides read TGTGCCTGGAGTGGTCCAAACAGGGTATCTAATGAAAAACTGTTTTTT.

The chain uses TRBV5-4 and TRBJ2-5, with 8 bases lining up with TRBD2. The CDR3 consists of 15 residues. Germline V gives CDR1 SGHNT, CDR2 YYREEE (reference sequence). V was clipped by 4 bases and J by 4 bases; unmatched bases: 9. The CDR3 region has the DNA TGTGCCAGCAGCCGAAGGGGGGCGGGGGGAGAGACCCAGTACTTC. This codes for CASSRRGAGGETQYF.

The CDR3 bases are TGTGCCAGTAGTATTGGCCAGACAGGTTGGATTGCTGGTCAGCCCCAGCATTTT. Protein product: CASSIGQTGWIAGQPQHF. The V and J genes are TRBV19 and TRBJ1-5; perhaps TRBD1 as D (6 bases). Looked up from germline, CDR1 is LNHDA and CDR2 is SQIVND (reference sequence). The CDR3 extends over 18 amino acids. The V end lost 3 bases, the J end lost 6 bases, and 24 bases lay between the germline ends.

This sequence joins TRBV6-1 and TRBJ1-4; TRBD1 matches at 12 bases. Germline CDR1 is MNHNS and CDR2 is SASEGT. The CDR3 covers 14 residues. The V gene end was trimmed by 3 bases and the J gene end by 10 bases; junction bases not matched to a gene: 3. The DNA for the CDR3 is TGTGCCAGCAGTGAGGGGACAGGGGGCGCAAAACTGTTTTTT. The encoded protein is CASSEGTGGAKLFF.

This clone was seen a handful of times. The chain joins TRBV15 to TRBJ1-1; D is unresolved. The CDR3 is 16 residues long. Per the germline V gene, CDR1 is LNHNV and CDR2 is YYDKDF (reference sequence). The V end was cut by 5 bases, the J end by 4 bases, with 20 bases between. DNA for the CDR3: TGTGCCACCAGCCCCCCCTCGGACTCGGCGGGCACTGAAGCTTTCTTT. Translation gives CATSPPSDSAGTEAFF.

V usage is TRBV29-1 and J usage is TRBJ2-5; 8 bases align to TRBD2. The CDR3 is made up of 16 amino acids. The V gene's germline CDR1 is SQVTM and CDR2 ANQGSEA. The J segment lost 5 bases and the V segment lost 3 bases, leaving 14 bases of the junction unmatched. As DNA, the CDR3 is TGCAGCGTTGATGGGGGGAACAGCGGGAGAGCTGAGACCCAGTACTTC. Its translation: CSVDGGNSGRAETQYF.

The V and J genes are TRBV28 and TRBJ1-1; weak D call: TRBD1 (5 bases). There are 11 residues in the CDR3. Germline CDR1 and CDR2: MDHEN and SYDVKM. The V gene lost 9 bases and the J gene lost 2 bases, with 7 bases spanning the gap. CDR3 nucleotide sequence: TGTGCCAGTCAGGGTAACACTGAAGCTTTCTTT. This gives the protein CASQGNTEAFF.